This T cell receptor (beta chain) was profiled in a study of T cell responses to AZD1222 COVID-19 vaccine (dated by TCRdb to 2020 to 2022). Context from the whole study: A total of 230 or so trial participants underwent TCR sequencing, of whom some 210 received two doses of AZD1222 and approximately 25 received two doses of the MenACWY control vaccine. Trial participants were enrolled into age subgroups of 18-55, 56-69 and 70-plus years, which contained about 150, 28 and 57 TCR-sequenced participants, respectively. Study-level results and caveats: Participants were mostly white British and included more females than males, and it was suggested by the authors that clonal diversity may have been underestimated. In the small 56-69-year group, the increase in depth fell short of significance, most likely because of low power. Reportedly, almost half of the unique spike-specific TCRs recognized epitopes lying outside the regions that are mutated in the B.1.351 and B.1.1.7 variants. Conclusions about previously exposed vaccinees are limited because only a handful of AZD1222 recipients were SARS-CoV-2 seropositive at baseline. After two AZD1222 doses, spike-specific TCR breadth and depth were significantly higher than at day 0 and than in MenACWY recipients. CD4 TCRs associated with the vaccine covered the entire spike protein, and the dominant responses were in regions 160-218 and 743-854. No day 14 peak-response samples were available, so repertoires were characterized only after the peak T cell response.

The time point label here, explained by the study, means: about 28 days (+/-7) after the second vaccine dose. AZD1222 recipients with second doses at about 4 weeks or about 12 weeks were pooled, because spike-specific TCR depth and breadth did not differ between schedules. Samples from vaccinated people were obtained from the UK trials COV001 and COV002, which included a single-blind randomized controlled phase 2/3 trial of AZD1222 (ChAdOx1 nCoV-19) in healthy adults. For TCRbeta chain sequencing, PBMC samples from trial participants were taken at day 0 and at day 28 after the second dose. Worth noting for this clone: The antigen it recognizes is unknown. No much larger clone exists at a distance of one base, and base qualities are not known.

CDR1 is given as SGHAT and CDR2 as FQDESV, both from the germline V gene (reference sequence). The CDR3, cysteine through phenylalanine, is 14 amino acids long. The CDR3 DNA has 42 bases and is translated from base 1. V is clipped by 6 bases and J by 1 base, and the sequence between their germline boundaries is 7 bases long. The CDR3 regions of human TCRbeta chains were subjected to immunosequencing. In the paper's pipeline: TCRs in the repertoires were compared against a reference library of SARS-CoV-2-specific TCRs that had been generated with the MIRA antigen-specificity platform. Breadth was defined as the fraction of unique TCRs that were SARS-CoV-2-associated. Depth was defined as the fraction of total T cells that were SARS-CoV-2-associated. Using the MIRA data, each spike-specific TCR was mapped to the spike region that the TCR reacts to and placed in a CD4 or CD8 class. Log10-transformed breadth and depth values were compared by one-way ANOVA with Sidak's multiple comparisons tests. As stored in TCRdb, this immuneACCESS dataset retains in-frame rearrangements with V and J assigned. A fraction of the clones does not appear; measured against another copy, unresolved V genes explain less than half of the discrepancy, and the remainder lacks a known reason. That table is the source of V, J and clone size, and D and trimming were worked out from the DNA. The sample has 170,000 or so clones on record, about 86% of them singletons. 9.5% to 13% of the sample is held by the ten biggest clonotypes.

The TCR was taken from an adult who received the AZD1222 COVID-19 vaccine. This chain joins TRBV11-1 to TRBJ2-6; the D gene is unclear. This material consisted of peripheral blood, taken 28 days after the second AZD1222 dose. The nucleotide sequence reads as follows: TGTGCCAGCAGTTCGCGGTCTGGGGCCAACGTCCTGACTTTC. Protein translation: CASSSRSGANVLTF. With all but the CDR3 taken from the reference TRBV11-1 and TRBJ2-6 genes, the full variable domain is: EAEVAQSPRYKITEKSQAVAFWCDPISGHATLYWYRQILGQGPELLVQFQDESVVDDSQLPKDRFSAERLKGVDSTLKIQPAELGDSAMYLCASSSRSGANVLTFGAGSRLTVL.